Described below is a single T cell receptor (beta chain) sequence and its context. This clone has a single count. Its specific antigen is unknown. No per-base quality is available; no much larger clone lies one base away. This specimen belongs to a study of blood T cell repertoires in COVID-19 (dated by TCRdb to the early 2020s). Study-level background: The collaborator samples originated in the United States, Italy and Spain and spanned the acute and convalescent phases of COVID-19. The material from the prospective study consisted of cDNA or gDNA derived from T cells, B-cell-depleted T cells, or PBMCs. Subjects who had been exposed to COVID-19, were actively infected with it, or had recovered from it provided the deeply sampled blood TCRbeta repertoires that made up the dataset. A de-identified subject ID, COVID-19 status, age in years and sex were almost always included in the sample metadata. HLA class I and class II types, where available, came from metadata supplied by the sample provider rather than from assay-based typing. A freely available public database, intended as a resource for researchers studying the immune response to SARS-CoV-2, is where the repertoires were released. The samples were drawn from the first 160 participants of the ongoing ImmuneRACE study and from some 1,300 subjects provided by 6 global collaborators. Results and caveats for the whole study, not just this receptor: The quantity of clinical and demographic metadata differed by source and by participant and was supplied without curation.

The immunoSEQ Assay, a bias-controlled multiplex PCR, was used to amplify TCRbeta CDR3 regions from genomic DNA. Per the original workflow: Within the assay, amplification of reference gene primers was used to estimate how many nucleated cells each sample contained. To quantify the absolute abundance of each unique TCRbeta CDR3 rearrangement, sequence reads were collapsed and filtered. Productive Simpson clonality was computed per sample as the square root of Simpson's diversity index over productive rearrangements. In its TCRdb copy, this immuneACCESS table keeps in-frame sequences only and misses some clones. Where compared with another copy, unresolved V genes explain less than half of these, and the others have no known cause. The DNA gave D and trimming, while V, J and clone size come from that table. The sample data list roughly 330,000 clones, and 88% of these were observed just once. The ten largest clones add up to about 5% of the sample.

According to the germline V gene, CDR1 reads SGHTS and CDR2 reads YDEGEE. The V end gives up 2 bases and the J end 9 bases, leaving 10 bases in the junction not matched to a gene. The CDR3 runs 16 residues from the cysteine to the phenylalanine. The only DNA kept is the CDR3, 48 bases in frame from the first base. Participants in the prospective study were enrolled through a virtual design, were aged roughly 18 to 100 years, and lived in some 24 United States geographic areas. In the prospective study, participants were assigned to cohorts based on the clinical history participants reported in a screening survey and a study questionnaire. ImmuneRACE Cohort 3 recovered participants were defined by two consecutive negative NP/OP PCR tests, healthcare professional clearance, or symptom resolution. In the prospective study, whole blood, serum and a nasopharyngeal or oropharyngeal swab were collected from each participant by mobile phlebotomists. Over an approximately 2-month period, participants in the prospective study had the option of providing additional blood draws and questionnaires. Before DNA extraction, prospective study blood samples were shipped either frozen or at room temperature.

The sample consisted of PBMCs or T cells enriched from blood (not recorded which). The chain is encoded by TRBV5-8 joined to TRBJ2-1, with TRBD2 matching 11 junction bases. This receptor was taken from a man aged 25-45 years who had recovered from COVID-19. The CDR3 loop reads CASSLRISGGASEQFF. Read as DNA, the sequence is TGTGCCAGCAGCTTAAGGATTAGCGGGGGGGCTAGTGAGCAGTTCTTC.